This TCR beta chain was recovered during a study of shared clonotypes between healthy human individuals. Whole-study results and caveats: What rarefaction showed was incomplete sorted-subset sequencing despite large depth.

This clone occurred once. Antigen specificity is unknown. This CDR3 has 15 residues. Germline CDR1 MNHEY, CDR2 SMNVEV (reference sequence). V lost 7 bases and J 10 bases, leaving 23 bases between the germline ends. CD45RA-negative memory and CD45RA+ naive subsets were split from the CD4+ cells. It was about 190 ng DNA, about 30,000 T cell genomes, that sorted-subset replicate PCRs used. Original handling: ImmunoSEQ junction-only sequences lacked quality scores, so their filtering differed. Data came from immunoSEQ multiplex PCR; TCRdb stores just in-frame clones and leaves some out. D and trimming were read from the DNA, whereas the V and J calls and clone size are those reported in that table. The table has about 530,000 clones, 90% to 97% seen once.

This sequence was found in a woman aged 25 to 39 in good health. Sequenced sample: naive CD4+ T cells sorted from blood. This sample's subset: CD45RA+ positively selected. The J gene is TRBJ2-1, the V gene TRBV27, with D perhaps TRBD1 (6 bases). Here the CDR3 reads CASIQMRDRFWEQFF. The CDR3 nucleotides read TGTGCCAGCATCCAGATGAGAGACAGGTTTTGGGAGCAGTTCTTC.